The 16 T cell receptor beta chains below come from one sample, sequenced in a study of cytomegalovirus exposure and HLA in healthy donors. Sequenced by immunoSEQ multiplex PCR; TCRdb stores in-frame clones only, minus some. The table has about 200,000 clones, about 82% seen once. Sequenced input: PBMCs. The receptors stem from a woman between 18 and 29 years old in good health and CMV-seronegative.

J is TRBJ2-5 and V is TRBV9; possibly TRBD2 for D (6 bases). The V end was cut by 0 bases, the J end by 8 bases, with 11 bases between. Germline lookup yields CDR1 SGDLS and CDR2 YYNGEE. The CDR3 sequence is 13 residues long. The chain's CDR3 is CASSVEAGLTQYF. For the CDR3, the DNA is TGTGCCAGCAGCGTAGAGGCGGGATTAACCCAGTACTTC.

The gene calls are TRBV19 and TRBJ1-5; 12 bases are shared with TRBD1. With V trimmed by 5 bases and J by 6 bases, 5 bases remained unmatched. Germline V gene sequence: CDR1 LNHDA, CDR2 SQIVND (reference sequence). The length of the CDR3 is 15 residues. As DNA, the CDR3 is TGTGCCAGTAGTCCGGGACAGGGGGCGGTTCAGCCCCAGCATTTT. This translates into CASSPGQGAVQPQHF. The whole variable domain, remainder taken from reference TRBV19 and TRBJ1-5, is DGGITQSPKYLFRKEGQNVTLSCEQNLNHDAMYWYRQDPGQGLRLIYYSQIVNDFQKGDIAEGYSVSREKKESFPLTVTSAQKNPTAFYLCASSPGQGAVQPQHFGDGTRLSIL.

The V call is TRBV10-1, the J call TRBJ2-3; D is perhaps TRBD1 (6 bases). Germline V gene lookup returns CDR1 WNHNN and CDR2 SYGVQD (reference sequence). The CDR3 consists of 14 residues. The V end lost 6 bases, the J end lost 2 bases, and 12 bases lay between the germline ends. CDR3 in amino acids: CASSSGEHTDTQYF. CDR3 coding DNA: TGCGCCAGCAGCTCAGGGGAACACACAGATACGCAGTATTTT.

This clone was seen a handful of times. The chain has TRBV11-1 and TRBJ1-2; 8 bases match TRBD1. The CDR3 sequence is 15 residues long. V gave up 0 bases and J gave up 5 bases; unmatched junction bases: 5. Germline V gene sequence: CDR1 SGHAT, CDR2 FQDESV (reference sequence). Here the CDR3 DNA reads TGTGCCAGCAGCTTAGCCCTACACAGGGGGTATGGCTACACCTTC. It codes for CASSLALHRGYGYTF.

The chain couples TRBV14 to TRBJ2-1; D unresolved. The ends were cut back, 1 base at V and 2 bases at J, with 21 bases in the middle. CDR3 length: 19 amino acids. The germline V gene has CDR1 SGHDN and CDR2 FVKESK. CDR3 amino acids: CASSQVTPPVREAYNEQFF. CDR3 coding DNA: TGTGCCAGCAGCCAAGTCACTCCGCCGGTACGCGAGGCCTACAATGAGCAGTTCTTC.

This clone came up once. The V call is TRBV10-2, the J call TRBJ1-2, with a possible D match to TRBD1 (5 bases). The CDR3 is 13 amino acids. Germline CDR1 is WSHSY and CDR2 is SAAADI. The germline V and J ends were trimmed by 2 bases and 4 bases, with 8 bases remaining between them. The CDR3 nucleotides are TGCGCCAGCAGTGAGGGGGCGCGCTATGGCTACACCTTC. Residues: CASSEGARYGYTF.

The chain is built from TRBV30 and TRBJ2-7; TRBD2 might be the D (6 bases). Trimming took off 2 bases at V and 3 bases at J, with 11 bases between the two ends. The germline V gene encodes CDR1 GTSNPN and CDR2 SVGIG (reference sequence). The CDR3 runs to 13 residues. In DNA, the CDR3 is TGTGCCTGGAGTTCGGGACTGATCTACGAGCAGTACTTC. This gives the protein CAWSSGLIYEQYF.

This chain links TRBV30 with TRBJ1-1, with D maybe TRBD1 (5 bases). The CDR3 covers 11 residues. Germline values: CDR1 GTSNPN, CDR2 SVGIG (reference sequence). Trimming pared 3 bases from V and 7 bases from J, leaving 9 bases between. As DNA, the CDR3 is TGTGCCTGGAGATGGGGCGGTGAAGCTTTCTTT. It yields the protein CAWRWGGEAFF.

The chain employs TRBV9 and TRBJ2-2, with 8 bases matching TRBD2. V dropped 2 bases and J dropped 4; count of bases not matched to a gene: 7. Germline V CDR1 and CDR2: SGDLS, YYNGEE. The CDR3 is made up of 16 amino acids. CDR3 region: CASSVAPGGTTGELFF. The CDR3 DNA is TGTGCCAGCAGCGTGGCGCCGGGGGGGACCACCGGGGAGCTGTTTTTT.

For the CDR3, the DNA is TGTGCCAGCAGTTACTCGAGACAGGGGATCACTGAAGCTTTCTTT. This translates into CASSYSRQGITEAFF. V usage is TRBV6-6 and J usage is TRBJ1-1; 8 bases are shared with TRBD1. The CDR3 is 15 residues long. Germline V gene data show CDR1 as MNHNY and CDR2 as SVGAGI (reference sequence). J was trimmed by 4 bases and V by 0 bases; bases with no gene match: 4.

CDR3 residues: CASSATPTGSGELFF. The CDR3 DNA sequence: TGTGCCAGCAGCGCCACACCAACGGGATCCGGGGAGCTGTTTTTT. The J gene is TRBJ2-2, the V gene TRBV7-2; D may be TRBD2 (5 bases). Trimming removed 5 bases from V and 6 bases from J, with 16 bases in between. The length of the CDR3 is 15 residues. Germline CDR1 SGHTA, CDR2 FQGNSA.

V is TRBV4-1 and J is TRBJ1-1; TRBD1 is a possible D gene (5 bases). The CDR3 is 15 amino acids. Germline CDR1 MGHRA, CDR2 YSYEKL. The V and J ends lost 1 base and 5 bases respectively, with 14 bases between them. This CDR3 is CASSQGERRGTEAFF. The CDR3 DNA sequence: TGCGCCAGCAGCCAAGGGGAGCGGCGGGGGACTGAAGCTTTCTTT.

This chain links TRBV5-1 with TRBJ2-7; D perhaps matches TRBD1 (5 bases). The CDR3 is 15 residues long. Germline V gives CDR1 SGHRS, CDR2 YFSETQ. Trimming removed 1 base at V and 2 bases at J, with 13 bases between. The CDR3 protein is CASSLLGQGPYEQYF. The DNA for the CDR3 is TGCGCCAGCAGCTTGCTCGGGCAGGGTCCCTACGAGCAGTACTTC. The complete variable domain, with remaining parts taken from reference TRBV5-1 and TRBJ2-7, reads KAGVTQTPRYLIKTRGQQVTLSCSPISGHRSVSWYQQTPGQGLQFLFEYFSETQRNKGNFPGRFSGRQFSNSRSEMNVSTLELGDSALYLCASSLLGQGPYEQYFGPGTRLTVT.

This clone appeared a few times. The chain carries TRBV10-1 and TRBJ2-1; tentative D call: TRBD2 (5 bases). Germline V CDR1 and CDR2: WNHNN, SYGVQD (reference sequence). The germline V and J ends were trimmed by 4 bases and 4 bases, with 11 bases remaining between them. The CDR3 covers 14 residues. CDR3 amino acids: CASSGADQYNEQFF. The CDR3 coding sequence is TGCGCCAGCAGTGGAGCGGACCAATACAATGAGCAGTTCTTC.

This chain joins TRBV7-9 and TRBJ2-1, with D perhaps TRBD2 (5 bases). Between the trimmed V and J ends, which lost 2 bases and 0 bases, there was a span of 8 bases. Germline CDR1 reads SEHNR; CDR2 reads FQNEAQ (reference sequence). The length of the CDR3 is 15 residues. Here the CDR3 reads CASSLIRGSYNEQFF. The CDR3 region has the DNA TGTGCCAGCAGCTTAATCCGGGGCTCCTACAATGAGCAGTTCTTC.

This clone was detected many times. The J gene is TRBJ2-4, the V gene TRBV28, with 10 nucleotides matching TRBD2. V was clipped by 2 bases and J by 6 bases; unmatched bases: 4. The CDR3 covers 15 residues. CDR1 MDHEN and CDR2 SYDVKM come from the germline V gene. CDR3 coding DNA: TGTGCCAGCAGTTTACTAGCGGGAGACATAAACATTCAGTACTTC. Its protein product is CASSLLAGDINIQYF.